A single sample is the source of the 14 T cell receptor beta chains below, sequenced in a study of T cell responses to AZD1222 COVID-19 vaccine (dated by TCRdb to about 2021). Receptors were amplified or captured by the immunoSEQ multiplex PCR assay. As stored in TCRdb, this immuneACCESS dataset retains in-frame rearrangements with V and J assigned. A fraction of the clones does not appear; measured against another copy, unresolved V genes explain less than half of the discrepancy, and the remainder lacks a known reason. The sample yields 90,000 to 110,000 clones; approximately 90% were counted once. Clones ranked in the top ten supply about 2.5% of the sample. Taken with the paper, the label for time point translates to: baseline before first vaccination. Here the sequenced sample was peripheral blood, taken on day 0 of AZD1222 vaccination. The origin of the receptors is an adult in good health.

The table lists this clone with a count of one. The chain carries TRBV5-1 and TRBJ2-7; a possible D gene is TRBD2 (7 bases). Trimming cost V 3 bases and J 5 bases, with 15 bases left between them. The CDR3 contains 14 residues. Germline V lookup: CDR1 SGHRS, CDR2 YFSETQ. In DNA form, the CDR3 reads TGCGCCAGCAGCTCCTGGGGGGGCGCGGACGAGCAGTACTTC. This codes for CASSSWGGADEQYF.

V usage is TRBV29-1 and J usage is TRBJ1-1; D unresolved. Germline V gene sequence: CDR1 SQVTM, CDR2 ANQGSEA. This CDR3 has 13 residues. Trimming took off 2 bases at V and 0 bases at J, with 7 bases between the two ends. This CDR3 is CSVELAMNTEAFF. The CDR3 coding sequence is TGCAGCGTTGAATTAGCCATGAACACTGAAGCTTTCTTT.

This clone showed up just once. CDR3 bases: TGTGCCAGCAGTTTGGTCGGACCTAATCAGCCCCAGCATTTT. Its protein is CASSLVGPNQPQHF. The chain couples TRBV27 to TRBJ1-5, with D unclear. The V end lost 3 bases, the J end lost 4 bases, and 10 bases lay between the germline ends. The CDR3 spans 14 residues. The germline V gene encodes CDR1 MNHEY and CDR2 SMNVEV (reference sequence).

V gene TRBV6-5 combines with J gene TRBJ1-3; perhaps TRBD1 as D (5 bases). Trimming removed 2 bases from V and 6 bases from J, with 14 bases in between. The germline CDR1 and CDR2 sequences are MNHEY and SVGAGI. CDR3 size: 15 residues. The DNA of the CDR3 is TGTGCCAGCAGTTACACCCGCTGGGGGGTAAACACCATATATTTT. Protein: CASSYTRWGVNTIYF.

The CDR3 sequence is CASSFYRAIGYEQYF. The CDR3, as DNA: TGTGCCAGCAGTTTTTACAGGGCCATCGGGTACGAGCAGTACTTC. The chain is built from TRBV28 and TRBJ2-7, with D tentatively TRBD1 (6 bases). The germline gives CDR1 MDHEN, CDR2 SYDVKM. The CDR3 extends over 15 amino acids. V lost 3 bases and J 4 bases, leaving 16 bases between the germline ends.

This clone was seen a handful of times. The rearrangement uses TRBV11-2 and TRBJ1-2, with unresolved D. Germline CDR1 and CDR2: SGHAT and FQNNGV. The germline V and J ends were trimmed by 0 bases and 7 bases, with 9 bases remaining between them. The CDR3 consists of 13 residues. CDR3 bases: TGTGCCAGCAGCTTAGATCGGGATGCTGGCTACACCTTC. Translated, it gives CASSLDRDAGYTF. Using reference TRBV11-2 and TRBJ1-2 for the parts outside the CDR3, the full variable domain is EAGVAQSPRYKIIEKRQSVAFWCNPISGHATLYWYQQILGQGPKLLIQFQNNGVVDDSQLPKDRFSAERLKGVDSTLKIQPAKLEDSAVYLCASSLDRDAGYTFGSGTRLTVV.

This clone was counted between two and nine times. V is TRBV5-1 and J is TRBJ1-2; 11 nucleotides agree with TRBD1. The germline gives CDR1 SGHRS, CDR2 YFSETQ. V gave up 4 bases and J gave up 2 bases; unmatched junction bases: 1. The CDR3 spans 14 residues. Written as DNA, the CDR3 is TGCGCCAGCAGCGGGACAGGGGGAAACTATGGCTACACCTTC. Translated: CASSGTGGNYGYTF. The whole variable domain, remainder taken from reference TRBV5-1 and TRBJ1-2, is KAGVTQTPRYLIKTRGQQVTLSCSPISGHRSVSWYQQTPGQGLQFLFEYFSETQRNKGNFPGRFSGRQFSNSRSEMNVSTLELGDSALYLCASSGTGGNYGYTFGSGTRLTVV.

The chain employs TRBV7-9 and TRBJ1-2; TRBD1 matches 7 bases. Per the germline V gene, CDR1 is SEHNR and CDR2 is FQNEAQ (reference sequence). The CDR3 spans 15 residues. V dropped 5 bases and J dropped 2; count of bases not matched to a gene: 8. CDR3 sequence: CASSPPTGNNYGYTF. The CDR3, as DNA: TGTGCCAGCAGCCCTCCGACAGGGAACAACTATGGCTACACCTTC.

On this clone itself: Compared with germline, one end of the junction differs, possibly owing to a read error. The rearrangement links TRBV6-2 or TRBV6-3 to TRBJ1-5; unclear D gene. There are 15 residues in the CDR3. Germline CDR1 and CDR2: MNHEY and SVGEGT. The DNA of the CDR3 is TGTGCCAGCAGTTACCCTGAGACCGGCAACCAGCCCCAGCATTTT. Protein: CASSYPETGNQPQHF.

V gene TRBV5-1 combines with J gene TRBJ2-5; 8 nucleotides agree with TRBD2. The junction had 9 bases not matched to a gene; V was cut back by 4 bases and J by 4 bases. The germline V gene has CDR1 SGHRS and CDR2 YFSETQ. The CDR3 consists of 15 residues. CDR3 amino acids: CASSQIPGLGETQYF. CDR3 coding DNA: TGCGCCAGCAGCCAAATTCCGGGACTAGGAGAGACCCAGTACTTC.

V and J are TRBV5-1 and TRBJ1-4, with D perhaps TRBD1 (6 bases). This CDR3 is built from 16 residues. Germline V gene lookup returns CDR1 SGHRS and CDR2 YFSETQ. V gave up 0 bases and J gave up 8 bases, with 17 bases separating them. CDR3 sequence reads: CASSLAGGARSEKLFF. The CDR3 bases are TGCGCCAGCAGCTTGGCCGGGGGGGCGAGGAGCGAAAAACTGTTTTTT. The variable domain in full, completed from reference TRBV5-1 and TRBJ1-4, reads KAGVTQTPRYLIKTRGQQVTLSCSPISGHRSVSWYQQTPGQGLQFLFEYFSETQRNKGNFPGRFSGRQFSNSRSEMNVSTLELGDSALYLCASSLAGGARSEKLFFGSGTQLSVL.

The chain is built from TRBV20-1 and TRBJ1-1; D call uncertain. V shed 3 bases and J shed 2 bases, with 13 bases lying between them. The CDR3 covers 14 residues. CDR1 DFQATT and CDR2 SNEGSKA come from the germline V gene (reference sequence). This chain's CDR3 is CSASSGLSNTEAFF. In DNA, the CDR3 is TGCAGTGCTAGTTCGGGGTTATCAAACACTGAAGCTTTCTTT.

The J gene is TRBJ2-2, the V gene TRBV6-6, with TRBD1 as a possible D gene (5 bases). V was cut by 5 bases and J by 2 bases, with 15 bases left in between. CDR1 and CDR2 from the germline V gene are MNHNY and SVGAGI (reference sequence). The CDR3 contains 16 residues. The CDR3 protein is CASSRKMTVNTGELFF. The CDR3, as DNA: TGTGCCAGCAGTCGAAAAATGACAGTTAACACCGGGGAGCTGTTTTTT.

The V call is TRBV7-6, the J call TRBJ2-5, with TRBD1 matching 7 bases. The CDR3 sequence is 15 residues long. Losses at the gene ends were 4 bases for V and 4 bases for J; bases not matched to a gene: 9. Germline CDR1 reads SGHVS; CDR2 reads FNYEAQ. The CDR3 sequence: CASSYEEGGRETQYF. In nucleotides, the CDR3 is TGTGCCAGCAGCTACGAAGAAGGGGGCCGAGAGACCCAGTACTTC.